This record looks at one T cell receptor beta chain sequence and its context. As yet, its antigen is unknown. CDR3 length equals 17 residues. Germline trimming cut 0 bases from V and 6 bases from J; bases unmatched to any gene: 10. Germline V gene data show CDR1 as SGHTS and CDR2 as YDEGEE. The data are from a study of cytomegalovirus exposure and HLA in healthy donors. It was with 60 Vbeta and 13 Jbeta primers that the PCR ran. Here immunoSEQ multiplex PCR was the method, and the copy in TCRdb shows in-frame clones only, minus some. Among around 62,000 clones listed, around 77% were seen once. General study findings and limits: The authors enumerated roughly 180 TCR beta chains as linked to cytomegalovirus. Rare sequences made up most TCRs, while some public TCRs were found in many donors. About 87% or about 30% of the time was how often most TCR beta V segments were productive, according to an earlier analysis. A few of the chains that were CMV-associated were confirmed in vitro to be specific for CMV antigens.

This clonotype originated in a male donor in good health and CMV-seropositive. This chain connects TRBV5-8 to TRBJ2-1, with 9 positions matching TRBD2. Sequenced input: PBMCs. CDR3 loop: CASSLVLRGGGLNEQFF. CDR3 DNA: TGTGCCAGCAGCTTGGTCTTGCGGGGGGGTGGCCTCAATGAGCAGTTCTTC.